This TCR beta chain appears in the sequencing data of a study of prognosis after radiotherapy for stage I lung cancer. Regarding the study as a whole: Samples before stereotactic body radiation therapy had more unique TCR clones (median around 10,000 versus 6,900).

Genomic DNA was subjected to two-round multiplex PCR for amplification of TCR beta CDR3. The first round of PCR was done with primers that matched each TRBV and TRBJ gene. TCRdb reanalysed the multiplex PCR reads using MiXCR and keeps one entry per CDR3 protein. The sample comprises under 20,000 distinct CDR3 sequences, about 44% of which are singletons, and about 43% rests with the top ten. This clonotype was recorded many times. No antigen is known for it. The CDR3 extends over 16 amino acids. Trimming took off 2 bases at V and 0 bases at J, with 11 bases between the two ends. Sample: PBMCs, taken before or after stereotactic body radiation therapy (not recorded which). The source of this sequence is a donor aged 50 or older with non-small cell lung cancer. The J gene is TRBJ1-3, the V gene TRBV12-3 or TRBV12-4; D unresolved. CDR3 sequence (DNA): TGTGCCAGCAGTTTATATGTCGGATCCTCTGGAAACACCATATATTTT. As protein: CASSLYVGSSGNTIYF.